Described below is a single T cell receptor (beta chain) sequence and its context. The record originates from a study of blood T cell repertoires in COVID-19. Sequenced by immunoSEQ multiplex PCR; TCRdb stores in-frame clones only, minus some. The sample has hundreds of thousands of clones; roughly nine tenths are singletons. Specimen: peripheral blood. The receptor was isolated from a man aged 55 to 69 who had recovered from COVID-19.

The chain's CDR3 is CASSYNRDSSGNTIYF. The CDR3 DNA sequence: TGTGCCAGCAGTTATAACCGGGACAGCTCTGGAAACACCATATATTTT. The rearrangement links TRBV6-5 to TRBJ1-3; 7 nucleotides align to TRBD1. This CDR3 has 16 amino acids. Germline V gene sequence: CDR1 MNHEY, CDR2 SVGAGI. The ends lost 3 bases at V and 0 bases at J; junction bases unmatched: 5.